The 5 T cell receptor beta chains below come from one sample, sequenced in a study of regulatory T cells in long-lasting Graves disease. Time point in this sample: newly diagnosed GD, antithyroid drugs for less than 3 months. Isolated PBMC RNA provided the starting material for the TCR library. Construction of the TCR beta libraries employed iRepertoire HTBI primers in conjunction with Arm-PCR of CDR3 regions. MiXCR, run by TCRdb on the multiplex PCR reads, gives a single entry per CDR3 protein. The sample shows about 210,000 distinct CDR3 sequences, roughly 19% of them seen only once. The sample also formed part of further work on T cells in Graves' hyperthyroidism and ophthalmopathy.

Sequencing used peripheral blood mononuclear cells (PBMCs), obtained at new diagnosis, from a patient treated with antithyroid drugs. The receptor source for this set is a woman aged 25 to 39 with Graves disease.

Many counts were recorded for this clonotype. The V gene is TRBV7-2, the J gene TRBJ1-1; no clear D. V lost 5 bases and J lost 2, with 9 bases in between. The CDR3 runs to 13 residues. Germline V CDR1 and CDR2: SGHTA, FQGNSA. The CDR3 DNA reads TGTGCCAGCAGCCGTATTAGCAACACTGAAGCTTTCTTT. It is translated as CASSRISNTEAFF.

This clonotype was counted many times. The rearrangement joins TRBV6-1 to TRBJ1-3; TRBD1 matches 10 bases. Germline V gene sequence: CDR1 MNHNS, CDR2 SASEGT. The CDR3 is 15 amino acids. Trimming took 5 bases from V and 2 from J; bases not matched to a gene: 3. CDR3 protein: CASSPGTGAGNTIYF. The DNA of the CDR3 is TGTGCCAGCAGTCCCGGGACAGGGGCTGGAAACACCATATATTTT.

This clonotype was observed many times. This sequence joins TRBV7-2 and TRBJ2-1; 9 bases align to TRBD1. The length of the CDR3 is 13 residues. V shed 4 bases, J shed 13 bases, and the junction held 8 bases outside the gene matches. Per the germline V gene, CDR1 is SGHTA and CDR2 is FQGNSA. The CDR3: CASSSNRDREQFF. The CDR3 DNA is TGTGCCAGCAGCTCTAACCGGGACAGGGAACAGTTCTTC. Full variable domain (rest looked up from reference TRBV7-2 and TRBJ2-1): GAGVSQSPSNKVTEKGKDVELRCDPISGHTALYWYRQSLGQGLEFLIYFQGNSAPDKSGLPSDRFSAERTGGSVSTLTIQRTQQEDSAVYLCASSSNRDREQFFGPGTRLTVL.

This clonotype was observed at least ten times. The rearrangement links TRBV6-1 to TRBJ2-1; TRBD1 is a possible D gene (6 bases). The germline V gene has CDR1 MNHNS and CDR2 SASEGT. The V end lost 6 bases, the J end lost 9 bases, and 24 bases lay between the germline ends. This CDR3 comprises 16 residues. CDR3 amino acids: CASRPSLQGRRSEQFF. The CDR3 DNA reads TGTGCCAGCAGGCCCTCCCTCCAGGGGCGGAGGAGTGAGCAGTTCTTC.

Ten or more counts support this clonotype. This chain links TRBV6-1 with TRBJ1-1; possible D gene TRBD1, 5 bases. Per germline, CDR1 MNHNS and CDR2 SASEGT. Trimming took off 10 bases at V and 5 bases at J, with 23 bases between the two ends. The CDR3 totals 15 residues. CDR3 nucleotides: TGTGCCACTCTCAAGGTGGGGGGGGTGTGGACTGAAGCTTTCTTT. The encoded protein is CATLKVGGVWTEAFF.